This entry features one T cell receptor beta chain sequence. The antigen is not known. The PCR had 60 Vbeta and 13 Jbeta primers. Only in-frame clones appear in the TCRdb table, and some are missing; sequencing was by immunoSEQ multiplex PCR. The sample has about 160,000 clones, roughly 80% seen once; the top ten hold over 1.3%. The data were taken from a study of cytomegalovirus exposure and HLA in healthy donors. Notes on the study in general: An ancestry cluster, one associated with Asian ancestry, reportedly showed fewer N-insertions than the 666-donor mean in a later analysis.

Sequencing was performed on PBMCs. The sequence derives from a man younger than 35 in good health and CMV-seronegative.

CDR3 DNA sequence: TGTGCCAGCAGCTTGCCAGCGGGAGGTATAGGGGAGACCCAGTACTTC. Its translation is CASSLPAGGIGETQYF. V gene TRBV5-6 combines with J gene TRBJ2-5; TRBD2 aligns across 9 bases. Per germline, CDR1 SGHDT and CDR2 YYEEEE. Trimming at V came to 1 base and at J to 5 bases, leaving 9 bases not matched to a gene. This CDR3 is built from 16 residues.